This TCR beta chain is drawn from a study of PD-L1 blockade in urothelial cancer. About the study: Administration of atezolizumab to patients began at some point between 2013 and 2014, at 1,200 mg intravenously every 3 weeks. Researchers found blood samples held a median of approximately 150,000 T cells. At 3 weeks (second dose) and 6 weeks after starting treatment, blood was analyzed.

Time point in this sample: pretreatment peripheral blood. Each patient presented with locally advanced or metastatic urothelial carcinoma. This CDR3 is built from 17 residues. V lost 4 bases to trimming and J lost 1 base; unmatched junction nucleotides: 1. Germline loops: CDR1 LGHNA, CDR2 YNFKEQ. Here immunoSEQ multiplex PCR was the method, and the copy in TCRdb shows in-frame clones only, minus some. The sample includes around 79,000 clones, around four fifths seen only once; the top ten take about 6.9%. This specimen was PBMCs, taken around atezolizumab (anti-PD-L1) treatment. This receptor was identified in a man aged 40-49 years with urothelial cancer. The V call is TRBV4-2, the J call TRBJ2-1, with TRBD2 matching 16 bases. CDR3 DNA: TGTGCCAGCAGCCCGGGACTAGCGGGAGGGTCCTACAATGAGCAGTTCTTC. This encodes CASSPGLAGGSYNEQFF.